A selection of T cell receptor beta chains follows, all from one sample in a study of PD-L1 blockade in urothelial cancer. Some clones are missing from TCRdb's copy, which holds only in-frame ones; the method was immunoSEQ multiplex PCR. This sample has roughly 45,000 clones, with more than 75% found just once. The sequencing here drew on PBMCs, taken around atezolizumab (anti-PD-L1) treatment. These receptors originate from a woman aged 60-75 years with urothelial cancer. CDR3s include the opening cysteine and the closing phenylalanine or tryptophan.

V gene,J gene,CDR3 protein
TRBV6-4,TRBJ1-1,CASSVGSNTEAFF
TRBV2,TRBJ2-3,CASSAVRDTQYF
TRBV16,TRBJ2-3,CASSQWSGISGPTDTQYF
TRBV29-1,TRBJ1-5,CSVGQQNQPQHF
TRBV5-6,TRBJ2-7,CASSLSSQGVREQYF
TRBV5-1,TRBJ1-2,CASSLDSSSNYGYTF
TRBV7-2,TRBJ2-7,CASSFRVGGYEQYF
TRBV9,TRBJ2-2,CASSVVVGQGTGELFF
TRBV5-4,TRBJ2-3,CASRSAGALTDTQYF
TRBV28,TRBJ1-4,CASSYNEQGREEKLFF
TRBV12-5,TRBJ2-5,CASATSRTQETQYF
TRBV18,TRBJ2-7,CASSPGTGLGEQYF
TRBV5-1,TRBJ2-5,CASALGGGETQYF
TRBV2,TRBJ2-3,CASSEGSGGASDTQYF
TRBV28,TRBJ1-2,CAILQAVYGYTF
TRBV7-8,TRBJ1-2,CASSMNRDRGRGYTF